A selection of T cell receptor beta chains follows, all from one sample in a study of cytomegalovirus exposure and HLA in healthy donors. This table comes from immunoSEQ multiplex PCR, and its TCRdb copy is limited to in-frame clones, with some not included. The sample lists some 120,000 clones; 80% were seen once. What was sequenced was PBMCs. The origin of the receptors is a male donor in good health and CMV-seronegative. Both conserved end residues are trimmed from each CDR3. Fields, in order: V gene, CDR3 protein.

TRBV21-1,ASSRDRRTSYEQY
TRBV29-1,SVAPAGNEQY
TRBV19,ASSIVAGTGGSNQPQH
TRBV4-1,ASSQDEGAGTDTQY
TRBV7-3,ASSLPGTGGFTTGELF
TRBV5-1,ASSYEREWGTDTQY
TRBV5-1,ASSLGLAGGYSYNEQF
TRBV2,ASSAWGEGSAEAF
TRBV9,ASSASGTGDPPLH
TRBV5-5,AGSPVGGVLNYGYT
TRBV4-2,ASSQGRELSTGELF
TRBV10-2,ASSELIAGNNEQF
TRBV6-5,ASSLSLQGNQPQH
TRBV5-4,ASSERTGGSPLH
TRBV6-5,ASSLTGGNTGELF
TRBV7-8,ASSPKRVLNEKLF
TRBV10-3,AISDSSGIYNEQF
TRBV28,ASSLSIGGDNSPLH
TRBV7-9,SSSLSAGELF
TRBV6-5,ASSDSISGADTQY
TRBV6-1,ASSESQGSVSEAF
TRBV19,ASTSDRGNQPQH
TRBV29-1,SVETSGVQETQY
TRBV5-1,ASSPRTGSRNEQF
TRBV19,ASSIRWSLSRPGHRETQY
TRBV10-2,ASSVQDSYNEQF
TRBV7-9,ASSSGGRDYNEQF
TRBV4-3,ASSQDGRGYGNEQF
TRBV14,ASSQREYDGNEQF
TRBV7-9,SSSLRASGGTDTQY
TRBV19,ASSPRGQGPNQPQH
TRBV5-5,ASSWGLPVAYNEQF
TRBV7-8,ASSAGQPPYEQY